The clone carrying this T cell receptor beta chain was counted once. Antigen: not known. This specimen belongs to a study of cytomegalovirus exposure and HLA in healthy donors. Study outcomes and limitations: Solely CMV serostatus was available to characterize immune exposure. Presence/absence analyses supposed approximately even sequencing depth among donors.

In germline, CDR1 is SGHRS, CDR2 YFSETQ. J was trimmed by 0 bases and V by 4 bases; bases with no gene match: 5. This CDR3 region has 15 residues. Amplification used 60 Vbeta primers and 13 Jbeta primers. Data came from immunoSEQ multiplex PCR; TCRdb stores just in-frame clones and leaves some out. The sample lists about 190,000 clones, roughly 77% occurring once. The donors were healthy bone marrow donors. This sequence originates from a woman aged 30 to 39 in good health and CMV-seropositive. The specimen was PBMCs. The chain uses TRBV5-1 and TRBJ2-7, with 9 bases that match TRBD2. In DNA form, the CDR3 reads TGCGCCAGCAGCCTAGCGGGACTCACCTCCTACGAGCAGTACTTC. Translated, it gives CASSLAGLTSYEQYF.